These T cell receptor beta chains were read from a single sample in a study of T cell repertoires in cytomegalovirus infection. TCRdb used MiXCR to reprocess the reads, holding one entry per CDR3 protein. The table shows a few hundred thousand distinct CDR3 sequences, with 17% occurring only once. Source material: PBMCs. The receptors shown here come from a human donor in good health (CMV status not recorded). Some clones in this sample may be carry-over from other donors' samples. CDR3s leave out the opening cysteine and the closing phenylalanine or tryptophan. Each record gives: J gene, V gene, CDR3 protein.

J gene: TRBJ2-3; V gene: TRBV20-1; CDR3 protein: SARDRGWGRVPSTDTQY
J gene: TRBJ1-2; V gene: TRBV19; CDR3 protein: ASSENDRNYGYT
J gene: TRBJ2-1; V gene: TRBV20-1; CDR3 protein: SAPHNRQNEQF
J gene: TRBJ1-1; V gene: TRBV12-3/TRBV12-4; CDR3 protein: ASSFFGTTNTEAF
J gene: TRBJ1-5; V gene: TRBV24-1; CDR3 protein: ATSVQGYQPQH
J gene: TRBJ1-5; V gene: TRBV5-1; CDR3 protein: ASSLSGFEQPQH
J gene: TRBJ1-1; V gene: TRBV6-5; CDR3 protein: ASSYSILLPAGGAF
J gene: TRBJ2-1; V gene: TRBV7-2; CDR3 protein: ASSLEAAYNEQF
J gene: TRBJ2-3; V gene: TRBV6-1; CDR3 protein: ASSEARSAGGRFGQY
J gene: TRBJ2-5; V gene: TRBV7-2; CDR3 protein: ASSLSASGGRETQY
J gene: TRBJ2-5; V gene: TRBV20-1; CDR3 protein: SARLTPGLPAQETQY
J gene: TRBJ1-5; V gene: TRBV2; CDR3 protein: ASSWEKGYNQPQH
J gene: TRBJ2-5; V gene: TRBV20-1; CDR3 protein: SARETGGWETQY
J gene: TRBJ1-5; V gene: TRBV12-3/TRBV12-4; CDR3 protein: ASSRGADFNQPQH
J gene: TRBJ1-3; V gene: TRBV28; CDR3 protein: ASESPAGAGNTIY
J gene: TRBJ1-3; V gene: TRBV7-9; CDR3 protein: ASSFPGTAASGNTIY
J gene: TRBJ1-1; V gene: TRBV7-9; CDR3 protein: ASRDRGNAEAF
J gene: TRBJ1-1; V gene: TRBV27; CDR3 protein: ASSPNRGNWRTEAF
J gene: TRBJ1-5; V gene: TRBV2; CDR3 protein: ASRAPPTSNQPQH
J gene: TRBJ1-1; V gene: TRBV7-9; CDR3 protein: ASSIKGGNTEAF
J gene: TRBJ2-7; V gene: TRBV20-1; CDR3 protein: SAPPVQEPYEQY
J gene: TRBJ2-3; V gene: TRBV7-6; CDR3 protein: ASSLSKDTQY
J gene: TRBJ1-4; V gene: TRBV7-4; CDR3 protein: ASSLLTGTVNEKLF
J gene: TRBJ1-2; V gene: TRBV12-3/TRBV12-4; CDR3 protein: ASSSLVGRSYGYT
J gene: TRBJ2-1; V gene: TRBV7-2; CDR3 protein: ASSLWNEQF
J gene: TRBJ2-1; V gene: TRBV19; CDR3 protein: ASSIQAGAFYNEQF
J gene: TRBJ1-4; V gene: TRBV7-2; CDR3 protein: ASSQTVNEKLF
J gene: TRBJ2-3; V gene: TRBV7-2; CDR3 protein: ASSLNVRDTQY
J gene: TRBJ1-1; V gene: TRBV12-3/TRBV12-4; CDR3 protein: ASSLGDSRGTEAF
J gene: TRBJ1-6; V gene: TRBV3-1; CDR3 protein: ASSRGARGATYNSPLH
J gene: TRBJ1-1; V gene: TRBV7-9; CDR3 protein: ASSTRTGSNTEAF
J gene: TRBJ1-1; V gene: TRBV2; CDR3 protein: ASNIAPEAF
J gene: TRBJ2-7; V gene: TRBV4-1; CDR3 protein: ASSQGGGYEQY
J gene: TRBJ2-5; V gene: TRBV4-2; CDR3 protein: ASSQGIQGGAVETQY
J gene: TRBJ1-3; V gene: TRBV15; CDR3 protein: ATSRGTGAGNTIY
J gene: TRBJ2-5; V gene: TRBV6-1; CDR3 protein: ASSLTSGGYQETQY
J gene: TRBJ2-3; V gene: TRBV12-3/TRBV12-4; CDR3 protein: ASSPVGQGFDTQY
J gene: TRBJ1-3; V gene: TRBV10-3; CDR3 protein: AISEDNGNTIY
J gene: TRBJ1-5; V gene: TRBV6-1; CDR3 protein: ASSDVEGINQPQH
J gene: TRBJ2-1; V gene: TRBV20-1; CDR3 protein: SAGTSGIPSSYNEQF
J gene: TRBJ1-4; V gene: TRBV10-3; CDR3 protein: AISESQTTNEKLF
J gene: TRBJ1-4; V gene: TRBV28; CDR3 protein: ASKTSQLANELF
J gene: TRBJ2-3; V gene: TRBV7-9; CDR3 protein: ASTPRGTSVSTDTQY
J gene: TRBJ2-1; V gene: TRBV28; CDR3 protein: ASSTPPSGGHNEQF
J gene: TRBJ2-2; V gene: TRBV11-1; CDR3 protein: ASSSRQGGGELF
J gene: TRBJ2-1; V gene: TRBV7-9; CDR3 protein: AIKISGGLDNEQF
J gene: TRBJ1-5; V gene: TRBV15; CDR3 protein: ATSLEINQPQH
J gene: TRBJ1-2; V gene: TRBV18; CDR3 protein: ASSPRGNPEGYT
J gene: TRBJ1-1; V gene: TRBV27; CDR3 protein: ASSLQGPPTEAF
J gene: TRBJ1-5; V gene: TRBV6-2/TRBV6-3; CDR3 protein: ASRLAGGSNQPQH
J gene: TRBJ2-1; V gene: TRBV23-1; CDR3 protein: ASSQSSSSSYNEQF
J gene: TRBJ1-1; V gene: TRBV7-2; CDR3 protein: ASSSFWGPSNTEAF
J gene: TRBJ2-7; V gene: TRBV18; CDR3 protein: ASSPSTGSWYEQY
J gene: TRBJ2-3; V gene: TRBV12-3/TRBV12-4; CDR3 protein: ASSLSGGPTDTQY